This T cell receptor (beta chain) was sequenced in a study of Graves' ophthalmopathy and Graves' hyperthyroidism. Study conclusions and caveats: Ophthalmopathy was separated from stable hyperthyroidism by a 13-signature model with 87.88% sensitivity and around 81% specificity. Among thyroid clonotypes expanded above 0.001 frequency, most also appeared in blood.

Hyperthyroidism patients were newly diagnosed, ill under 2 months, and aged 18 to 65 years. Clinicians diagnosed using symptoms, serum thyroxine, TRAb, thyroid ultrasound and orbital computed tomography. The TCR beta CDR3 regions underwent amplification from RNA transcripts. The first round was an RT-PCR with HTBI primers, and the second round was a multiplex PCR. Using its own MiXCR run on the multiplex PCR reads, TCRdb lists one record per CDR3 protein. The profile covers approximately 1.2 million distinct CDR3 sequences, with about 40% appearing a single time and 11% taken by the ten largest. Turning to this clonotype: Its matching antigen is unknown.

The V gene's germline CDR1 is MNHEY and CDR2 SVGAGI. V shed 6 bases and J shed 7 bases, with 12 bases lying between them. The length of the CDR3 is 12 residues. The specimen was peripheral blood or thyroid tissue (not recorded which). This receptor was obtained from an adult man with Graves' hyperthyroidism. The chain uses TRBV6-5 and TRBJ2-5; D is ambiguous. In DNA, the CDR3 is TGTGCCAGCAGCGTCCTAGGTGGGACCCAGTACTTC. This gives the protein CASSVLGGTQYF.